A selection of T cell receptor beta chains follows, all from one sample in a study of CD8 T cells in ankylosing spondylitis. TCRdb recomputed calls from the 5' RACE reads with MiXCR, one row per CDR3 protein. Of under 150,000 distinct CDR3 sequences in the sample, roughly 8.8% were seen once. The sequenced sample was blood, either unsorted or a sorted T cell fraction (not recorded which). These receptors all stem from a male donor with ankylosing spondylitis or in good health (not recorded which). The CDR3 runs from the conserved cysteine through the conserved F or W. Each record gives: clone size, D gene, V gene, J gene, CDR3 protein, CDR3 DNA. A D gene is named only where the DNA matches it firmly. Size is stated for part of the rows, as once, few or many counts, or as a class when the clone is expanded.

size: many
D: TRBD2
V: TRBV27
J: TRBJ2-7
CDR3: CASSLFGLAGGLYEQYF
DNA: TGTGCCAGCAGTTTATTCGGACTAGCGGGAGGGCTTTACGAGCAGTACTTC

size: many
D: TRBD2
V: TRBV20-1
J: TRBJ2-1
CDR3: CSARGLAGSYNEQFF
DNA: TGCAGTGCTAGAGGACTAGCGGGATCCTACAATGAGCAGTTCTTC

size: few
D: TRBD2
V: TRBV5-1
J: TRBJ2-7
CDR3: CASSLVASGRLYEQYF
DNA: TGCGCCAGCAGCTTGGTGGCTAGCGGGAGGCTGTACGAGCAGTACTTC

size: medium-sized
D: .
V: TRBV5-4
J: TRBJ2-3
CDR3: CASSLVPARTDTQYF
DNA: TGTGCCAGCAGCTTGGTACCGGCCCGCACAGATACGCAGTATTTT

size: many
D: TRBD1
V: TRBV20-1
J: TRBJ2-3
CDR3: CSAPSTGSTDTQYF
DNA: TGCAGTGCGCCATCGACAGGGAGCACAGATACGCAGTATTTT

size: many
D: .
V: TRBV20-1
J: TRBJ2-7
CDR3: CSAAPQSGYEQYF
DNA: TGCAGTGCTGCCCCCCAAAGTGGCTACGAGCAGTACTTC

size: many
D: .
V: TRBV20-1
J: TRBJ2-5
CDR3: CSARMAEPLQETQYF
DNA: TGCAGTGCTAGGATGGCAGAACCGCTCCAAGAGACCCAGTACTTC

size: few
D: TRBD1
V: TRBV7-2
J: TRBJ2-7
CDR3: CASRNTGDSYEQYF
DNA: TGTGCCAGCAGAAATACAGGGGACTCCTACGAGCAGTACTTC

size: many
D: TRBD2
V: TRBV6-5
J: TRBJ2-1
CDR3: CASRGRVGEQFF
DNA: TGTGCCAGCAGAGGGAGGGTCGGTGAGCAGTTCTTC

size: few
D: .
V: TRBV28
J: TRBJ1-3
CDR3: CASSFGLEGNTIYF
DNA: TGTGCCAGCAGCTTTGGGCTGGAGGGAAACACCATATATTTT

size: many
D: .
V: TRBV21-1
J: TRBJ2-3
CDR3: CASSSSGTVVTDTQYF
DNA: TGTGCCAGCAGCAGTTCCGGGACAGTCGTCACAGATACGCAGTATTTT

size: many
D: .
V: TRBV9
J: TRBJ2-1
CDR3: CASSAGTGRNEQFF
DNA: TGTGCCAGCAGCGCCGGAACAGGGAGGAATGAGCAGTTCTTC

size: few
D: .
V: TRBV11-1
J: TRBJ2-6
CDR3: CASSLASAAATSGANVLTF
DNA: TGTGCCAGCAGCTTAGCGTCGGCGGCAGCTACCTCTGGGGCCAACGTCCTGACTTTC

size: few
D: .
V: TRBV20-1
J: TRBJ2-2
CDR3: CSARDPRRNTGELFF
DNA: TGCAGTGCTAGAGATCCCAGGAGGAACACCGGGGAGCTGTTTTTT

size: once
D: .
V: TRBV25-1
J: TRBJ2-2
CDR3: CASSEFQGNTGELFF
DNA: TGTGCCAGCAGTGAATTCCAGGGGAACACCGGGGAGCTGTTTTTT

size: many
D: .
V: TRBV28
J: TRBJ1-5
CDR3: CASSLYQALDGSNQPQHF
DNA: TGTGCCAGCAGTTTATATCAGGCATTGGACGGTAGCAATCAGCCCCAGCATTTT

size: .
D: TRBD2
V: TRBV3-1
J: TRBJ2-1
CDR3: CASSLPAWRGGSNEQFF
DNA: TGTGCCAGCAGCCTACCCGCCTGGCGGGGGGGTAGCAATGAGCAGTTCTTC